What follows is one T cell receptor beta chain and its context. Its antigen is still unknown. The input lacks base qualities; no much larger clone sits a single base away. The entire isolated RNA was reverse transcribed using the High Capacity cDNA Reverse Transcription Kit, and thus expressed TCRB transcripts were sequenced. Deep immunoSEQ sequencing was applied to naive, central memory and regulatory T cell samples, giving an average of around 4 million total reads per sample. Sorted cells were lysed in RLT buffer and RNA was extracted with DNase-treated RNeasy Micro or Mini kits, depending on cell number. To prevent cross-contamination, each cell subset was processed individually, whereas patient and healthy donor samples were processed jointly. The immunoSEQ multiplex PCR was used to amplify TCRB sequences from cDNA, generating 87-bp fragments that spanned the CDR3 region. Sequencing of the amplicons was performed on the Illumina HiSeq platform. Per the original workflow: Synthetic template baselines were used to correct PCR bias computationally, reads within Hamming distance 2 were collapsed together, and singletons that could not be merged were discarded. Reads were aligned against IMGT so that V, D and J genes, CDR3 length and insertions or deletions at six rearrangement sites could be assigned. Within each subset, clonotype counts were normalized to sorted cell number, and only after that were true diversity and Gini coefficients computed with the tcR R package. The overlap coefficient, calculated on TCRB nucleotide sequences, was used to measure repertoire sharing. Out-of-frame TCRB sequences from naive cells were analyzed as a proxy for the pre-selection repertoire. TCRdb took over this immuneACCESS table, retaining in-frame rearrangements with V and J assigned. Such tables are incomplete; in checked studies, under half of the missing clones stem from an unresolved V gene, and the remainder is unexplained. The V and J calls and clone size come from that table; D and trimming were worked out from the DNA. Within this sample are roughly 610,000 clones, with 15% to 18% of them counted one time only. 0.09% to 0.095% of the sample lies in the top ten.

Each donor gave one peripheral blood draw, averaging roughly 100 mL, which was collected into heparinised tubes. A BD FACSAria II and a panel including CD45RO, CCR7, CD25, CD127, CD95 and CD27 were used to sort naive, central memory, regulatory and stem cell-like memory CD4+ T cells. Every sorted population had a purity above 95%. PBMCs were isolated immediately by Lymphoprep density gradient centrifugation and stained directly without culture. Samples were stained and sorted in pairs, with one healthy donor and one patient per experiment, so that batch effects were minimized. The source of the sample is a study of beta chain features in type 1 diabetes (dated by TCRdb to between 2018 and 2020). A note on the overall study: Mean age, gender distribution, total cell number and subset yield were not different between patients and healthy donors. Regulatory and stem cell-like memory subsets were isolated from only 8 patients and about eight healthy donors, whereas naive and central memory subsets came from all 28 donors. A total of 107,917,701 sorted cells were examined across all samples, and the number of cells per subset was strongly correlated with RNA yield. The study compared the TCRB repertoires of sorted circulating CD4+ T cell subsets in recently diagnosed type 1 diabetes patients with those in matched healthy donors.

Its CDR3 holds 16 amino acids, cysteine through phenylalanine. Kept here is only the CDR3 DNA, which spans 48 bases and is read in frame from base 1. Germline trimming: 3 bases from V, 0 bases from J; junction bases outside gene matches: 5. Reading the germline V gene gives CDR1 SQVTM and CDR2 ANQGSEA. Overall study results and their limits: PCR may preferentially amplify shorter templates, but because patient and control samples were amplified and corrected together, any resulting skew would affect both groups equally. Because cDNA rather than genomic DNA was sequenced, highly expressing activated cells could have been over-represented, although no difference in activation and CD3 levels was found between groups. Patients with type 1 diabetes made fewer insertions and deleted more nucleotides at VDJ recombination sites, implying thymic rearrangement abnormalities. Because small numbers of individuals were included in the HLA sub-analyses, any influence of HLA type on TCRB rearrangement was left unresolved. A moderate but significant shortening of TCRB CDR3 length was observed in type 1 diabetes patients in all four CD4+ subsets. The naive, central memory and regulatory TCRB repertoires appeared to resemble one another more closely among patients than among healthy donors.

The rearrangement combines TRBV29-1 with TRBJ2-6, with 7 bases aligning to TRBD2. The TCR sequence derives from a man between 18 and 35 years old in good health. The sequencing sample was made of naive CD4+ T cells from blood. This specimen's cell subset or site label, interpreted: true naive CD4+ T cells. The bases read TGCAGCGTTGATTTTTGGGGGGGCTCTGGGGCCAACGTCCTGACTTTC. The resulting protein is CSVDFWGGSGANVLTF.